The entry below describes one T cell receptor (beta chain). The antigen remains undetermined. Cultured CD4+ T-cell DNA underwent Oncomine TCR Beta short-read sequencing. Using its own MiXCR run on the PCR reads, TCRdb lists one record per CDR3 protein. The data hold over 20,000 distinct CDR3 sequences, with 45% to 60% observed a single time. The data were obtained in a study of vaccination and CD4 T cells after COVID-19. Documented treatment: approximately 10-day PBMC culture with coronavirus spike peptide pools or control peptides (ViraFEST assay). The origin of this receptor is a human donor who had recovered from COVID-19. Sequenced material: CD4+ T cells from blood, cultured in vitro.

This CDR3 reads CASRTDVGQGVGGYTF. The CDR3 DNA is TGTGCCAGCAGGACTGACGTGGGGCAGGGGGTAGGTGGCTACACCTTC. The V gene is TRBV28, the J gene TRBJ1-2, with TRBD1 identical over 7 bases. CDR1 is MDHEN and CDR2 is SYDVKM in the germline V gene. CDR3 length equals 16 residues. V trimming: 6 bases; J trimming: 7 bases; junction bases outside the gene matches: 17.